Presented here are 26 T cell receptor beta chains from one specimen sequenced in a study of T cells in localized non-small cell lung cancer (dated by TCRdb to the early 2020s). To prepare the library, the immunoSEQ multiplex PCR assay was applied. What TCRdb holds here is the immuneACCESS table cut down to in-frame rearrangements. Part of the clones is not present; checked against another copy, under half of the missing clones reflect an unresolved V gene, and the others are unexplained. The sample includes thousands of clones, with 42% observed a single time. The ten largest clones represent around a sixth of the sample. The sequencing used lung tumor tissue, collected before any cancer treatment. These receptor sequences come from a male donor aged 60 or older with stage I lung adenocarcinoma.

The chain is built from TRBV11-3 and TRBJ1-6; 7 bases agree with TRBD1. V gave up 3 bases and J gave up 9 bases; unmatched junction bases: 5. CDR1 and CDR2 from the germline V gene are SGHNT and YENEEA. The length of the CDR3 is 14 residues. Here the CDR3 DNA reads TGTGCCAGCAGCTTGCACCAGGGGGGTTCACCCCTCCACTTT. The encoded protein is CASSLHQGGSPLHF.

The chain has TRBV9 and TRBJ1-4; 7 bases fit TRBD1. The length of the CDR3 is 14 residues. CDR1 SGDLS and CDR2 YYNGEE come from the germline V gene. V lost 5 bases, J lost 9 bases, and 10 bases stayed unmatched. CDR3 in amino acids: CASRTDRVSQKLFF. CDR3 nucleotides: TGTGCCAGCAGGACAGACAGGGTATCACAAAAACTGTTTTTT. The entire variable domain, with the rest obtained from reference TRBV9 and TRBJ1-4, is as follows: DSGVTQTPKHLITATGQRVTLRCSPRSGDLSVYWYQQSLDQGLQFLIQYYNGEERAKGNILERFSAQQFPDLHSELNLSSLELGDSALYFCASRTDRVSQKLFFGSGTQLSVL.

The DNA of the CDR3 is TGTGCCAGCTCACCGCTAGCGGACTACGAGCAGTACTTC. It codes for CASSPLADYEQYF. The chain has TRBV18 and TRBJ2-7; TRBD2 matches at 7 bases. Germline values: CDR1 KGHSH, CDR2 LQKENI. The CDR3 spans 13 residues. Germline trimming cut 3 bases from V and 3 bases from J; bases unmatched to any gene: 2.

The CDR3 loop is CASRTRLAGGEQFF. The CDR3 DNA reads TGTGCCAGCAGAACGCGACTAGCGGGGGGGGAGCAGTTCTTC. The chain uses TRBV25-1 and TRBJ2-1, with 14 positions matching TRBD2. CDR3 size: 14 residues. Germline V lookup: CDR1 MGHDK, CDR2 SYGVNS. The junction had 5 bases not matched to a gene; V was cut back by 6 bases and J by 10 bases. Complete variable domain (other parts from reference TRBV25-1 and TRBJ2-1): EADIYQTPRYLVIGTGKKITLECSQTMGHDKMYWYQQDPGMELHLIHYSYGVNSTEKGDLSSESTVSRIRTEHFPLTLESARPSHTSQYLCASRTRLAGGEQFFGPGTRLTVL.

This clone was counted a few times. The chain joins TRBV6-8 to TRBJ1-1; D possibly corresponds to TRBD1 (5 bases). This CDR3 region has 15 residues. Per the germline V gene, CDR1 is MNHGY and CDR2 is SAAAGT. V lost 4 bases and J lost 4, with 16 bases in between. The CDR3 region has the DNA TGTGCCAGCAGTTCTCAGGGTACGGGGGGCACTGAAGCTTTCTTT. Its protein is CASSSQGTGGTEAFF.

This clone has more than one count but fewer than ten. The chain has TRBV6-8 and TRBJ1-2; no clear D gene. Trimming left V 3 bases short and J 4 bases short, with 9 bases between. This CDR3 is 13 amino acids long. The germline V gene has CDR1 MNHGY and CDR2 SAAAGT. The CDR3 protein is CASSYAGFYGYTF. The DNA for the CDR3 is TGTGCCAGCAGTTATGCAGGCTTCTATGGCTACACCTTC.

This chain uses TRBV30 with TRBJ2-7; D is perhaps TRBD1 or TRBD2 (6 bases each). With 4 bases removed from V and 0 bases from J, the gap between germline ends came to 16 bases. The CDR3 has 15 amino acids. CDR1 is GTSNPN and CDR2 is SVGIG in the germline V gene (reference sequence). The CDR3 DNA reads TGTGCCTGGACCTTCGGGGGACACAGCTCCTACGAGCAGTACTTC. This sequence encodes CAWTFGGHSSYEQYF.

This clone is deemed medium-sized. This chain connects TRBV9 to TRBJ2-3, with no clear D. Per germline, CDR1 SGDLS and CDR2 YYNGEE. Trimming pared 0 bases from V and 4 bases from J, leaving 12 bases between. The CDR3 is 15 residues long. The CDR3 here is CASSVAWERADTQYF. The DNA of the CDR3 is TGTGCCAGCAGCGTAGCATGGGAAAGGGCAGATACGCAGTATTTT.

This clone has a handful of counts. Germline is not matched at one junction end, which may reflect a read error. The chain links TRBV11-3 to TRBJ2-2; TRBD2 is a possible D gene (7 bases). This CDR3 contains 14 residues. Per germline, CDR1 SGHNT and CDR2 YENEEA. The CDR3 protein is CASSLRGANGKLFF. The CDR3 DNA follows: TGTGCCAGCAGCTTACGGGGGGCCAACGGGAAGCTGTTTTTT.

This clone was detected a few times. V and J are TRBV30 and TRBJ2-7, with D possibly being TRBD1 or TRBD2 (5 bases each). The germline gives CDR1 GTSNPN, CDR2 SVGIG (reference sequence). CDR3 size: 13 residues. Trimming shortened V by 0 bases and J by 2 bases, and 8 bases separated the two germline ends. CDR3 in amino acids: CAWSVGAPYEQYF. CDR3 nucleotides: TGTGCCTGGAGTGTCGGGGCCCCCTACGAGCAGTACTTC.

This chain connects TRBV10-1 to TRBJ2-1; D is uncertain. The CDR3 has 14 amino acids. The V gene lost 2 bases and the J gene lost 0 bases, with 5 bases spanning the gap. Germline CDR1 is WNHNN and CDR2 is SYGVQD (reference sequence). The CDR3 coding sequence is TGCGCCAGCAGTGAGGGCGACTCCTACAATGAGCAGTTCTTC. This codes for CASSEGDSYNEQFF.

This clone is categorized as medium-sized. The CDR3 is CASGPLGGGTDTQYF. The CDR3 DNA reads TGTGCCAGCGGCCCTTTGGGAGGCGGCACAGATACGCAGTATTTT. This chain joins TRBV6-8 and TRBJ2-3, with D perhaps matching TRBD2 (6 bases). This CDR3 contains 15 residues. V lost 8 bases and J 1 base, leaving 16 bases between the germline ends. In germline, CDR1 is MNHGY, CDR2 SAAAGT.

This chain connects TRBV18 to TRBJ1-4; TRBD1 agrees at 8 bases. The germline CDR1 and CDR2 sequences are KGHSH and LQKENI. The length of the CDR3 is 15 residues. Unmatched junction bases numbered 4, after V lost 5 bases and J lost 2 bases. The CDR3 here is CASSTDRGTNEKLFF. The DNA for the CDR3 is TGTGCCAGCTCAACCGACAGGGGCACTAATGAAAAACTGTTTTTT.

The count of this clone is one. The J gene is TRBJ1-4, the V gene TRBV28; TRBD1 is a possible D gene (5 bases). Germline-derived CDR1 and CDR2 are MDHEN and SYDVKM. The V and J ends lost 8 bases and 7 bases respectively, with 14 bases between them. This CDR3 is built from 13 residues. The CDR3, as DNA: TGTGCCAGCTTGGGGCCGGCGGGTGAAAAACTGTTTTTT. Its translation is CASLGPAGEKLFF.

This clone was detected a few times. This chain connects TRBV9 to TRBJ1-2; possibly TRBD1 for D (5 bases). V was trimmed by 5 bases and J by 3 bases, leaving 14 bases between them. Germline values: CDR1 SGDLS, CDR2 YYNGEE. The CDR3 spans 14 residues. The chain's CDR3 is CASRERGMDYGYTF. In nucleotides, the CDR3 is TGTGCCAGCAGGGAAAGGGGCATGGACTATGGCTACACCTTC.

This clone counts as large. V usage is TRBV11-3 and J usage is TRBJ2-5; possible D gene TRBD1, 7 bases. Germline lookup yields CDR1 SGHNT and CDR2 YENEEA. There are 15 residues in the CDR3. Trimming removed 1 base at V and 1 base at J, with 10 bases between. CDR3 protein: CASSLGRGLQETQYF. CDR3 coding DNA: TGTGCCAGCAGCTTAGGGAGGGGGCTCCAAGAGACCCAGTACTTC.

This clone was seen more than once but under ten times. The chain recombines TRBV30 with TRBJ2-3; D may match TRBD1 or TRBD2 (5 bases each). This CDR3 spans 14 amino acids. Trimming took off 2 bases at V and 2 bases at J, with 11 bases between the two ends. Germline CDR1 is GTSNPN and CDR2 is SVGIG (reference sequence). CDR3 in amino acids: CAWSLGDPTDTQYF. CDR3 nucleotides: TGTGCCTGGAGTCTCGGGGACCCCACAGATACGCAGTATTTT.

This clone is classed as medium-sized. V gene TRBV9 combines with J gene TRBJ2-7; 11 nucleotides agree with TRBD2. This CDR3 has 14 residues. CDR1 SGDLS and CDR2 YYNGEE come from the germline V gene. Trimming removed 3 bases from V and 3 bases from J; junction bases left unmatched: 2. CDR3 protein: CASSAGTSGYEQYF. CDR3 nucleotides: TGTGCCAGCAGCGCCGGGACTAGCGGCTACGAGCAGTACTTC.

This CDR3 reads CASSLAQGPYEQYF. In nucleotides, the CDR3 is TGTGCCAGCAGCTTGGCACAGGGCCCCTACGAGCAGTACTTC. The chain is built from TRBV11-3 and TRBJ2-7, with D perhaps matching TRBD1 (6 bases). From germline, CDR1 is SGHNT and CDR2 YENEEA. The ends were cut back, 3 bases at V and 2 bases at J, with 11 bases in the middle. This CDR3 is built from 14 residues.

This chain joins TRBV5-1 and TRBJ2-3; 7 bases are shared with TRBD1. The CDR3 has 14 amino acids. Trimming cost V 3 bases and J 2 bases; bases outside gene matches: 3. CDR1 is SGHRS and CDR2 is YFSETQ in the germline V gene. CDR3 nucleotide sequence: TGCGCCAGCAGCTCGGGACAGACCACAGATACGCAGTATTTT. Protein: CASSSGQTTDTQYF.

V is TRBV28 and J is TRBJ2-7; TRBD2 aligns across 11 bases. The germline V gene has CDR1 MDHEN and CDR2 SYDVKM. The length of the CDR3 is 14 residues. J gave up 7 bases and V 7 bases, and 9 bases lay outside the gene matches. The DNA for the CDR3 is TGTGCCAGCAAAAAACTAGCGGGAGTTTATGAGCAGTACTTC. Its protein product is CASKKLAGVYEQYF.

The genes are TRBV19 and TRBJ1-1; D uncertain. The CDR3 has 14 residues. Deletions cut 3 bases from V and 4 bases from J, with 12 bases between. Per germline, CDR1 LNHDA and CDR2 SQIVND (reference sequence). CDR3 nucleotides: TGTGCCAGTAGTATGATTCCCGAGGGCACTGAAGCTTTCTTT. This gives the protein CASSMIPEGTEAFF.

This clone has a handful of counts. The genes are TRBV2 and TRBJ1-2; D is undetermined. The CDR3 is 12 amino acids. The V end was cut by 5 bases, the J end by 0 bases, with 4 bases between. Germline CDR1 and CDR2: SNHLY and FYNNEI. CDR3 protein: CASSTSNYGYTF. The DNA of the CDR3 is TGTGCCAGCAGTACCTCTAACTATGGCTACACCTTC.

This clone ranks as medium-sized. The J gene is TRBJ1-2, the V gene TRBV11-3; D is possibly TRBD1 (5 bases). V lost 3 bases and J lost 6, with 14 bases in between. The CDR3 consists of 14 residues. Germline lookup yields CDR1 SGHNT and CDR2 YENEEA. The CDR3 protein is CASSLVGEGDGYTF. The CDR3 DNA is TGTGCCAGCAGCTTGGTGGGGGAAGGGGATGGCTACACCTTC.

The chain combines TRBV14 with TRBJ2-7, with 9 bases identical to TRBD2. V shed 5 bases and J 2 bases; nucleotides not matched to a gene: 7. The CDR3 runs 15 residues. Germline V lookup: CDR1 SGHDN, CDR2 FVKESK. The CDR3 DNA reads as TGTGCCAGCAGCGGGGGACTAGCCCCTACCTACGAGCAGTACTTC. Amino acids: CASSGGLAPTYEQYF.

The chain combines TRBV28 with TRBJ1-1, with 7 bases identical to TRBD1. This CDR3 region has 14 residues. Germline CDR1 and CDR2: MDHEN and SYDVKM. V lost 5 bases, J lost 2 bases, and 5 bases stayed unmatched. The CDR3 loop is CASSGDSHNTEAFF. CDR3 in DNA: TGTGCCAGCAGTGGGGACAGTCATAACACTGAAGCTTTCTTT.